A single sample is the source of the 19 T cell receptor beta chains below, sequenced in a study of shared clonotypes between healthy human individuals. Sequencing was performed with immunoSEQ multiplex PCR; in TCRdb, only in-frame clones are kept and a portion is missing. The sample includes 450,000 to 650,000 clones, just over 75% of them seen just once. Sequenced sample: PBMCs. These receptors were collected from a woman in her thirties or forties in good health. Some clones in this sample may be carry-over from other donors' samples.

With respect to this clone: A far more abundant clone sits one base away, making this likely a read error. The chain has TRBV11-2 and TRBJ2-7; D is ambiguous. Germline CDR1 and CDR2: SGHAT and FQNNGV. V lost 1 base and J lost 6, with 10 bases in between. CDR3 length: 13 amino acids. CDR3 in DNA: TGTGCCAGCAGCTTAGGTGATGGCTGCGAGCAGTACTTC. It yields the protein CASSLGDGCEQYF.

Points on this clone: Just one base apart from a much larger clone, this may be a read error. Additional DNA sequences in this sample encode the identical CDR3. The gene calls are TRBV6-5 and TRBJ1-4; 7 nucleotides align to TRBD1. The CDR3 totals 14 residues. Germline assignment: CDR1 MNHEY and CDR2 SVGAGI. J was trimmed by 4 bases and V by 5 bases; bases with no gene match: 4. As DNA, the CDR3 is TGTGCCAGCAGTCAGGGGGGGCGTAATGAAAAACTGTTTTTT. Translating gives CASSQGGRNEKLFF.

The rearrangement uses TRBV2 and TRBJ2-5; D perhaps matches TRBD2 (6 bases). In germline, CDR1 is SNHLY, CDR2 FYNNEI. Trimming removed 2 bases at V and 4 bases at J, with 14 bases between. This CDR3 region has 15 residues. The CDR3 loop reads CASSERSGRVETQYF. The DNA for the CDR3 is TGTGCCAGCAGTGAACGTAGCGGAAGAGTAGAGACCCAGTACTTC.

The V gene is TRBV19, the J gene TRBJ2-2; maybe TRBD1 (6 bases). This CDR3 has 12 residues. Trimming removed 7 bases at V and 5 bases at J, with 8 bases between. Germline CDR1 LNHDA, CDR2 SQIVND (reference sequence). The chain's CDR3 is CASTQGTGELFF. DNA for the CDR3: TGTGCCAGTACACAGGGAACCGGGGAGCTGTTTTTT.

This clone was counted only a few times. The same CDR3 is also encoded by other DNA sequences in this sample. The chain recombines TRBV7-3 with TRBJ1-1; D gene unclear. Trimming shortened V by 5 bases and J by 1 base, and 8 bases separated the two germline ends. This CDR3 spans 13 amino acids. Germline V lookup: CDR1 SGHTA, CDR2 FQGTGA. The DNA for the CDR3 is TGTGCCAGCAGCCCGACGGGGAACACTGAAGCTTTCTTT. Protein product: CASSPTGNTEAFF.

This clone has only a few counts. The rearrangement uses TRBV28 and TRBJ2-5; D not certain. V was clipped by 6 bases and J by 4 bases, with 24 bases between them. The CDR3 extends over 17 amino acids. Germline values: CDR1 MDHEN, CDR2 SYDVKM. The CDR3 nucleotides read TGTGCCAGCAGCCATCCGTCGGAAGGTTATGGCCGAGAGACCCAGTACTTC. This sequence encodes CASSHPSEGYGRETQYF.

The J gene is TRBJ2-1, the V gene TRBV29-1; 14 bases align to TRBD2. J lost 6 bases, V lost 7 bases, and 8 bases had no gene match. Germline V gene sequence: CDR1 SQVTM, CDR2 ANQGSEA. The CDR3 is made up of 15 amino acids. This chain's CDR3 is CSARSGTSGSNEQFF. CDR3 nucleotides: TGCAGCGCCCGATCCGGGACTAGCGGGAGCAATGAGCAGTTCTTC.

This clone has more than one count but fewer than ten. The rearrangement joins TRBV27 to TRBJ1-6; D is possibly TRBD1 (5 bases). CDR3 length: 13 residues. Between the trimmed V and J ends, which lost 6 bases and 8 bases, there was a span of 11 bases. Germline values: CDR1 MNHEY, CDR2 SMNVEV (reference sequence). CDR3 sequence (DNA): TGTGCCAGCAGAGGGGTGCCGGATTCACCCCTCCACTTT. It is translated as CASRGVPDSPLHF.

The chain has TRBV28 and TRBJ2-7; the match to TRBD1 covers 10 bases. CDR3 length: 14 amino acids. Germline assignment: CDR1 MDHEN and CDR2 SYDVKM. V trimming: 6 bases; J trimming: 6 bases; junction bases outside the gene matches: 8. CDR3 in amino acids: CASRRQGAAAEQYF. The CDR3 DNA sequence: TGTGCCAGCAGAAGACAGGGGGCCGCCGCCGAGCAGTACTTC.

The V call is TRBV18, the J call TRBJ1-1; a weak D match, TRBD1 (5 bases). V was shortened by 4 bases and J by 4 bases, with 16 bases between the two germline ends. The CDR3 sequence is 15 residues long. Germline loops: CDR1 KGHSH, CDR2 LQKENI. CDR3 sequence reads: CASSLLPGRGTEAFF. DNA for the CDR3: TGTGCCAGCTCACTCCTGCCAGGGAGGGGCACTGAAGCTTTCTTT.

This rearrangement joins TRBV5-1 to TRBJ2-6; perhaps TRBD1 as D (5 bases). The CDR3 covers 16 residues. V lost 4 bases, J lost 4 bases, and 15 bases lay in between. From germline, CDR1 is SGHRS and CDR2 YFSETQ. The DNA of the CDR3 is TGCGCCAGCAGCCCGCAGGGTTTCGGGGGGGCCAACGTCCTGACTTTC. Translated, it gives CASSPQGFGGANVLTF.

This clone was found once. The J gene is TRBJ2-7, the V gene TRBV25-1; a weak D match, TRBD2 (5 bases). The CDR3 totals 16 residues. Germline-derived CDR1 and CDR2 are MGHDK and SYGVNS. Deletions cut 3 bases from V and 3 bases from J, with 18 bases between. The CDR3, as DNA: TGTGCCAGCAGTGACTATCGGAGGTCGAGCCGCTACGAGCAGTACTTC. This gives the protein CASSDYRRSSRYEQYF.

The CDR3 is CASSQDPGHAFEQYF. CDR3 sequence (DNA): TGCGCCAGCAGCCAAGATCCAGGGCACGCCTTCGAGCAGTACTTC. The chain has TRBV4-1 and TRBJ2-7; possibly TRBD1 for D (5 bases). This CDR3 is built from 15 residues. CDR1 and CDR2 from the germline V gene are MGHRA and YSYEKL. Deletions cut 0 bases from V and 6 bases from J, with 15 bases between.

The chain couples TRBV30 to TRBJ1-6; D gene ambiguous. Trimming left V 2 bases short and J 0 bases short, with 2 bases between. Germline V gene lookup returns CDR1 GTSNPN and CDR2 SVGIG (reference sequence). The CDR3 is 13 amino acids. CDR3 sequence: CAWSPSYNSPLHF. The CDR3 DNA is TGTGCCTGGAGTCCCTCCTATAATTCACCCCTCCACTTT. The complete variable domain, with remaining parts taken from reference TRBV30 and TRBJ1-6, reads SQTIHQWPATLVQPVGSPLSLECTVEGTSNPNLYWYRQAAGRGLQLLFYSVGIGQISSEVPQNLSASRPQDRQFILSSKKLLLSDSGFYLCAWSPSYNSPLHFGNGTRLTVT.

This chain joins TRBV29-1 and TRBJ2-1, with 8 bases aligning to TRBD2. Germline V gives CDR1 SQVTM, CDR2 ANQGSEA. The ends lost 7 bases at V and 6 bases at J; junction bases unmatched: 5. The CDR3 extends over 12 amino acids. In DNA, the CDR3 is TGCAGCGCGGGAGGGCCGAGCAATGAGCAGTTCTTC. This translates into CSAGGPSNEQFF.

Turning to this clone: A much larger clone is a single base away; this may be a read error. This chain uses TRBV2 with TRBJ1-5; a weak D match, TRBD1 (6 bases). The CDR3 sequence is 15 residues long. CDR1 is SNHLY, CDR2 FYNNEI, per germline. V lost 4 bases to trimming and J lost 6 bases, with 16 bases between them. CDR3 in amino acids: CASSGMGADSQPQHF. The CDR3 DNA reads TGTGCCAGCAGTGGCATGGGGGCTGACAGTCAGCCCCAGCATTTT.

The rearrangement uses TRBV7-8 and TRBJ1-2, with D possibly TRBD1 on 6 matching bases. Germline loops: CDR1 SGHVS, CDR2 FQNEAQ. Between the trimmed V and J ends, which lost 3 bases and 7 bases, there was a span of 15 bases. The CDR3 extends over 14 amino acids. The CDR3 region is CASSFNRAPGGYTF. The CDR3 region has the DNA TGTGCCAGCAGCTTTAACAGGGCCCCAGGTGGCTACACCTTC.

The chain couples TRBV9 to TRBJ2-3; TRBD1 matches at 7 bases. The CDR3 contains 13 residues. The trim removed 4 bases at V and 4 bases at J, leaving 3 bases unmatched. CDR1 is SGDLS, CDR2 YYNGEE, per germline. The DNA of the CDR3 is TGTGCCAGCAGCCGACAGGGTCCAGATACGCAGTATTTT. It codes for CASSRQGPDTQYF.

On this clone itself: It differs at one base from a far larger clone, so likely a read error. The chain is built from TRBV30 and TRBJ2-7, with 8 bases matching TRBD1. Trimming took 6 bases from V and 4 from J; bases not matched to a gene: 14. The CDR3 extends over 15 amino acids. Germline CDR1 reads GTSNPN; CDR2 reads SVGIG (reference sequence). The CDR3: CACISLQGAFYEQYF. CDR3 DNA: TGTGCCTGCATATCCCTGCAGGGGGCTTTTTACGAGCAGTACTTC.